This T cell receptor (beta chain) was sequenced during a study of neurological immune-mediated disorders. V gave up 4 bases and J gave up 7 bases, with 9 bases separating them. Germline CDR1 DFQATT, CDR2 SNEGSKA (reference sequence). The CDR3 consists of 11 residues. There are many counts of this clonotype. From the 5' RACE reads, TCRdb called clonotypes with MiXCR, one entry per CDR3 protein. The sample yields about 62,000 distinct CDR3 sequences, 4.5% to 5.5% seen once. This clonotype originated in a woman aged 45-60 years with multiple sclerosis. The rearrangement uses TRBV20-1 and TRBJ2-3; no definite D call. Material for sequencing was PBMCs. The DNA for the CDR3 is TGCAGTGCTAACCCCGACTATACGCAGTATTTT. Translation: CSANPDYTQYF.